This entry is about one TCR beta chain. The antigen is unknown. Treatment: approximately nine-day PBMC culture with coronavirus spike peptide pools or control peptides (ViraFEST assay). This entry belongs to a study of vaccination and CD4 T cells after COVID-19. Study-level information: Control cultures, each given a CEFX pool, an HIV-1 Nef pool, or no peptide, were included.

The CDR3 loop spans 17 amino acids. Losses at the gene ends were 4 bases for V and 6 bases for J; bases not matched to a gene: 13. Oncomine TCR Beta short-read sequencing was applied to DNA from cultured CD4+ T cells. In TCRdb, the PCR reads were re-called with MiXCR into one record per CDR3 protein. Of about 20,000 distinct CDR3 sequences listed, 60% are singletons. The rearrangement joins TRBV12-3 or TRBV12-4 to TRBJ2-2; 8 bases fit TRBD2. The input for sequencing was CD4+ T cells from blood, cultured in vitro, taken after SARS-CoV-2 vaccination. The clonotype was recovered from a human donor who had recovered from COVID-19. DNA of the CDR3: TGTGCCAGCAGTTGGTTCCCGGGGACTAGTGCTCCCGGGGAGCTGTTTTTT. It is translated as CASSWFPGTSAPGELFF.